A selection of T cell receptor beta chains follows, all from one sample in a study of blood T cell repertoires in COVID-19. TCRdb keeps only in-frame clones here, not all; method: immunoSEQ multiplex PCR. The sample lists about 18,000 clones; approximately 88% were seen once. Sequencing used PBMCs or T cells enriched from blood (not recorded which). These receptors were collected from a woman younger than 45 who had recovered from COVID-19. Both conserved end residues are part of each CDR3. The D gene is left open where the match is weak. Only some rows state a clone size, as once, few, many or a class for expanded clones.

J gene: TRBJ2-2
V gene: TRBV4-3
D gene: TRBD2
clone size: NA
CDR3 DNA: TGCGCCAGCAGCCTTGGACGGGACTACTTCACCGGGGAGCTGTTTTTT
CDR3 protein: CASSLGRDYFTGELFF

J gene: TRBJ2-3
V gene: TRBV4-2
D gene: NA
clone size: NA
CDR3 DNA: TGTGCCAGCAGCCAAGGACAGAACACACGCACAGATACGCAGTATTTT
CDR3 protein: CASSQGQNTRTDTQYF

J gene: TRBJ2-2
V gene: TRBV27
D gene: NA
clone size: NA
CDR3 DNA: TGTGCCAGCAGTTCCGCCGGGGAGCTGTTTTTT
CDR3 protein: CASSSAGELFF

J gene: TRBJ2-7
V gene: TRBV7-3
D gene: NA
clone size: NA
CDR3 DNA: TGTGCCAGCAGCTTAGAAGTAGGGGCCCCCTACGAGCAGTACTTC
CDR3 protein: CASSLEVGAPYEQYF

J gene: TRBJ1-1
V gene: TRBV15
D gene: TRBD1
clone size: NA
CDR3 DNA: TGTGCCACCAGCAAAGGGGGACAGGGATTGACTGAAGCTTTCTTT
CDR3 protein: CATSKGGQGLTEAFF

J gene: TRBJ1-5
V gene: TRBV3-1/TRBV3-2
D gene: TRBD1
clone size: NA
CDR3 DNA: TGTGCCAGCAGCCTCCGGGACAGGGGGCGCAATCAGCCCCAGCATTTT
CDR3 protein: CASSLRDRGRNQPQHF

J gene: TRBJ2-1
V gene: TRBV3-1/TRBV3-2
D gene: TRBD2
clone size: NA
CDR3 DNA: TGTGCCAGCAGCCAAGCCCCGGGAGGGCAGTTCTTC
CDR3 protein: CASSQAPGGQFF

J gene: TRBJ1-4
V gene: TRBV6-5
D gene: NA
clone size: once
CDR3 DNA: TGTGCCAGCAGTCCGGGGACTTTGGAGGAAAAACTGTTTTTT
CDR3 protein: CASSPGTLEEKLFF

J gene: TRBJ2-2
V gene: TRBV24-1
D gene: TRBD1
clone size: NA
CDR3 DNA: TGTGCCACCCGCAATCGGGGACAGGGACACACCGGGGAGCTGTTTTTT
CDR3 protein: CATRNRGQGHTGELFF

J gene: TRBJ1-4
V gene: TRBV6-6
D gene: TRBD1
clone size: NA
CDR3 DNA: TGTGCCAGCAGCCAGGACAGGGGATCTGAAAAACTGTTTTTT
CDR3 protein: CASSQDRGSEKLFF

J gene: TRBJ2-3
V gene: TRBV9
D gene: NA
clone size: NA
CDR3 DNA: TGTGCCAGCAGCGTAGTCGGAGGGGGCAACACAGATACGCAGTATTTT
CDR3 protein: CASSVVGGGNTDTQYF

J gene: TRBJ1-1
V gene: TRBV27
D gene: TRBD1
clone size: NA
CDR3 DNA: TGTGCCAGCAGCCCAGGGGGCACTGAAGCTTTCTTT
CDR3 protein: CASSPGGTEAFF

J gene: TRBJ1-2
V gene: TRBV15
D gene: NA
clone size: NA
CDR3 DNA: TGTGCCACCAGCAGAGATAAGGGGGAAGGGGACTATGGCTACACCTTC
CDR3 protein: CATSRDKGEGDYGYTF

J gene: TRBJ2-5
V gene: TRBV5-1
D gene: TRBD2
clone size: NA
CDR3 DNA: TGCGCCAGCAGCTTGGCCGGGGGGATGACAGAGACCCAGTACTTC
CDR3 protein: CASSLAGGMTETQYF

J gene: TRBJ2-5
V gene: TRBV6-5
D gene: TRBD1
clone size: NA
CDR3 DNA: TGTGCCAGCAGCACAGGGGGCACTCAGAAAGAGACCCAGTACTTC
CDR3 protein: CASSTGGTQKETQYF

J gene: TRBJ2-3
V gene: TRBV28
D gene: NA
clone size: NA
CDR3 DNA: TGTGCCAGCAGTCGTGGGCGGGGCACAGATACGCAGTATTTT
CDR3 protein: CASSRGRGTDTQYF

J gene: TRBJ1-6
V gene: TRBV4-3
D gene: NA
clone size: NA
CDR3 DNA: TGCGCCAGCAGCCCACAGGGACCTAATTCACCCCTCCACTTT
CDR3 protein: CASSPQGPNSPLHF

J gene: TRBJ2-5
V gene: TRBV6-2/TRBV6-3
D gene: NA
clone size: NA
CDR3 DNA: TGTGCCAGCAGTCGCGTACAGGGAAAGGGCCTAGAGACCCAGTACTTC
CDR3 protein: CASSRVQGKGLETQYF

J gene: TRBJ2-6
V gene: TRBV28
D gene: NA
clone size: NA
CDR3 DNA: TGTGCCAGCAGTCCCCTGGGGCCTGGGGCCAACGTCCTGACTTTC
CDR3 protein: CASSPLGPGANVLTF

J gene: TRBJ1-2
V gene: TRBV30
D gene: TRBD1
clone size: NA
CDR3 DNA: TGTGCCTGGAGTGTAAGACAGGGGGGCTATGGCTACACCTTC
CDR3 protein: CAWSVRQGGYGYTF

J gene: TRBJ1-3
V gene: TRBV5-4
D gene: TRBD1
clone size: NA
CDR3 DNA: TGTGCCAGCAGCTTTCGTTGGACAGGGTGGTCTACTGGAAACACCATATATTTT
CDR3 protein: CASSFRWTGWSTGNTIYF

J gene: TRBJ1-6
V gene: TRBV9
D gene: TRBD1
clone size: NA
CDR3 DNA: TGTGCCAGCAGCGTCCAGGGGGCACTTAATTCACCCCTCCACTTT
CDR3 protein: CASSVQGALNSPLHF

J gene: TRBJ1-6
V gene: TRBV5-4
D gene: NA
clone size: NA
CDR3 DNA: TGTGCCAGCAGCTACCGGGAATATGGTTCACCCCTCCACTTT
CDR3 protein: CASSYREYGSPLHF

J gene: TRBJ1-3
V gene: TRBV7-2
D gene: NA
clone size: once
CDR3 DNA: TGTGCCAGCAGCCCCAACAGGGTTCGCTCTGGAAACACCATATATTTT
CDR3 protein: CASSPNRVRSGNTIYF

J gene: TRBJ1-2
V gene: TRBV12-5
D gene: NA
clone size: NA
CDR3 DNA: TGTGCTAGTGGTTTGGTACTGGGCTTCGGAGGCTACACCTTC
CDR3 protein: CASGLVLGFGGYTF

J gene: TRBJ1-1
V gene: TRBV5-1
D gene: TRBD1
clone size: NA
CDR3 DNA: TGCGCCACCTCGACAGGGGATTTCACTGAAGCTTTCTTT
CDR3 protein: CATSTGDFTEAFF

J gene: TRBJ2-2
V gene: TRBV6-1
D gene: NA
clone size: NA
CDR3 DNA: TGTGCCAGCAGTGAAGGGACAGACACCGGGGAGCTGTTTTTT
CDR3 protein: CASSEGTDTGELFF